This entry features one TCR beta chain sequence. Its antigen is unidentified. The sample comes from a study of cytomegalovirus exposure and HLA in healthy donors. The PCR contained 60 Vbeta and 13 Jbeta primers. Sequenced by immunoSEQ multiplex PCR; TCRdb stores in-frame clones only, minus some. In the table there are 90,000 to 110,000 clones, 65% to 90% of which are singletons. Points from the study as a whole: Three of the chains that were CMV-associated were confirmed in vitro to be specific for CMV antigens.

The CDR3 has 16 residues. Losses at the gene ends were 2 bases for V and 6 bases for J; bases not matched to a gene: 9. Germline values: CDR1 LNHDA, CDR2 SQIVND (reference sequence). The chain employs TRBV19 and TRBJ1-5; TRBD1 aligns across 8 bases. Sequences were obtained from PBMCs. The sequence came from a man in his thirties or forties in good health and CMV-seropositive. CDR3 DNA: TGTGCCAGTAGTATAATGGCAGGGGGCAGGGGTCAGCCCCAGCATTTT. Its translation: CASSIMAGGRGQPQHF.